This T cell receptor (beta chain) was documented in a study of shared clonotypes between healthy human individuals. Regarding the study as a whole: Donor clonotype sharing was expected to depend on sequencing depth.

Assay execution proceeded at the deep level. Investigators spread the genomic DNA of each subset evenly over several immunoSEQ plates. Produced via immunoSEQ multiplex PCR; TCRdb's table is partial and in-frame only. The table lists nearly 1,000,000 clones, 76% of them singletons. From germline, CDR1 is SGHTA and CDR2 FQGNSA. Trimming stripped 5 bases from V and 9 bases from J, with 17 bases between. This CDR3 spans 13 amino acids. Points on this clone: Its antigen remains unknown.

The V gene is TRBV7-2, the J gene TRBJ2-7; D ambiguous. The sequence derives from a man aged 18 to 35 in good health. The sequenced sample was memory CD4+ T cells sorted from blood. Subset indicated: CD45RA-negative fraction. CDR3 residues: CASSPGPLQGQYF. The CDR3 region has the DNA TGTGCCAGCAGCCCCGGCCCCCTCCAAGGGCAGTACTTC.